This record covers a single T cell receptor (beta chain). These data come from a study of T cell responses to AZD1222 COVID-19 vaccine. Sequencing used immunoSEQ multiplex PCR; TCRdb keeps in-frame clones, though not all of them. This repertoire shows roughly 150,000 clones, 85% to 90% found once; its top ten account for approximately 7.2%. The trim removed 3 bases at V and 8 bases at J, leaving 8 bases unmatched. Germline lookup yields CDR1 KGHDR and CDR2 SFDVKD. The length of the CDR3 is 16 residues. Sequenced here: peripheral blood, sampled on day 0 of AZD1222 vaccination. This TCR came from an adult in good health. The chain recombines TRBV24-1 with TRBJ2-1; 11 nucleotides match TRBD1. CDR3 sequence (DNA): TGTGCCACCAGTGATCCGGGACAGGGGGGAGCCGATGAGCAGTTCTTC. It specifies CATSDPGQGGADEQFF.